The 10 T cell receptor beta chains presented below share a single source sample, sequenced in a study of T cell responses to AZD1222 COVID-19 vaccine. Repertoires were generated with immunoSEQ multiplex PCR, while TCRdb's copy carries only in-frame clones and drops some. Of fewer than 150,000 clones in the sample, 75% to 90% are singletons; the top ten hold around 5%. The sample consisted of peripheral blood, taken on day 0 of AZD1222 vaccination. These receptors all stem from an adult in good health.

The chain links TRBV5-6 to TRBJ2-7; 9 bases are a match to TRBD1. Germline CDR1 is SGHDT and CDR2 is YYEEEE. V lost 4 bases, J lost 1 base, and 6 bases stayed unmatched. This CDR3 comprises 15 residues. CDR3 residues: CASSRVGTGSYEQYF. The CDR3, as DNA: TGTGCCAGCAGCCGGGTTGGGACAGGGTCCTACGAGCAGTACTTC.

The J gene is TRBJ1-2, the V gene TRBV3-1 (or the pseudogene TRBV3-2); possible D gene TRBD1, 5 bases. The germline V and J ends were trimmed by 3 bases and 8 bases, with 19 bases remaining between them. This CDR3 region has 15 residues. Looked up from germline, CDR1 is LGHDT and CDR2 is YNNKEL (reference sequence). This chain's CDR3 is CASSQLPGRASGYTF. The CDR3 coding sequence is TGTGCCAGCAGCCAGTTACCGGGACGGGCCTCGGGCTACACCTTC.

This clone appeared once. CDR3 in amino acids: CASSLEWGAGYEQYF. CDR3 DNA: TGTGCCAGCAGCTTAGAGTGGGGGGCGGGGTACGAGCAGTACTTC. This sequence joins TRBV11-2 and TRBJ2-7; either TRBD1 or TRBD2 may supply D (6 bases each). Per germline, CDR1 SGHAT and CDR2 FQNNGV. The V gene lost 0 bases and the J gene lost 4 bases, with 13 bases spanning the gap. The CDR3 sequence is 15 residues long.

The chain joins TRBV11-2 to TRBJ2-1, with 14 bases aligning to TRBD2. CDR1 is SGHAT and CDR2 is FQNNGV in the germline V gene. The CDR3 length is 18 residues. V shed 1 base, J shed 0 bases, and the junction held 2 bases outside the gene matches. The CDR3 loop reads CASSLAGTSGSSYNEQFF. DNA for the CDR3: TGTGCCAGCAGCTTAGCAGGGACTAGCGGGAGCTCCTACAATGAGCAGTTCTTC. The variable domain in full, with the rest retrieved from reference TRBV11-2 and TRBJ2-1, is EAGVAQSPRYKIIEKRQSVAFWCNPISGHATLYWYQQILGQGPKLLIQFQNNGVVDDSQLPKDRFSAERLKGVDSTLKIQPAKLEDSAVYLCASSLAGTSGSSYNEQFFGPGTRLTVL.

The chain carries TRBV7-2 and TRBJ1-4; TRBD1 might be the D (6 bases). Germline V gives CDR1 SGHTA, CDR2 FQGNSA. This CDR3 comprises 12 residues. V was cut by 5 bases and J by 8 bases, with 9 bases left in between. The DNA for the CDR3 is TGTGCCAGCAGCAAGGGGGGGGAAAAACTGTTTTTT. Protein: CASSKGGEKLFF.

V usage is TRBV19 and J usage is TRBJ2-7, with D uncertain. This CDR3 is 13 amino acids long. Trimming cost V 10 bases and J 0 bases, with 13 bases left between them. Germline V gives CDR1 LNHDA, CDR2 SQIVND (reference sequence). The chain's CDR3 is CATAEGSSYEQYF. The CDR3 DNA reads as TGTGCCACCGCAGAAGGTAGCTCCTACGAGCAGTACTTC. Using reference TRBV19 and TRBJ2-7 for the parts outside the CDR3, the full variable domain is DGGITQSPKYLFRKEGQNVTLSCEQNLNHDAMYWYRQDPGQGLRLIYYSQIVNDFQKGDIAEGYSVSREKKESFPLTVTSAQKNPTAFYLCATAEGSSYEQYFGPGTRLTVT.

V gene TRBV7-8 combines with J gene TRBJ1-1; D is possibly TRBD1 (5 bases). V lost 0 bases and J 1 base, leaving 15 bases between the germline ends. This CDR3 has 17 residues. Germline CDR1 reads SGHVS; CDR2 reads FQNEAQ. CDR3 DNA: TGTGCCAGCAGCTTAGCGGCGGGGGGAGGAGAGAACACTGAAGCTTTCTTT. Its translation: CASSLAAGGGENTEAFF.

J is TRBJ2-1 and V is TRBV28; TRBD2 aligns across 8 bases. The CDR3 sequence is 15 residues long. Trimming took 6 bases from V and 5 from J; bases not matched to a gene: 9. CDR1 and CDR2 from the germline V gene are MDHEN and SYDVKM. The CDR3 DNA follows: TGTGCCAGCAGCGGAGCGGGAGTCTTGAACAATGAGCAGTTCTTC. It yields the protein CASSGAGVLNNEQFF.

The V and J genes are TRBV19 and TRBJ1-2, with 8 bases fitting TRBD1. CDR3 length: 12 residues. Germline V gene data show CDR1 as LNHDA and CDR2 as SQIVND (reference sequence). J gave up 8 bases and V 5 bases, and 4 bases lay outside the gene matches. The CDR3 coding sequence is TGTGCCAGTAGTGGACAGGGCGGCGGCTACACCTTC. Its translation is CASSGQGGGYTF.

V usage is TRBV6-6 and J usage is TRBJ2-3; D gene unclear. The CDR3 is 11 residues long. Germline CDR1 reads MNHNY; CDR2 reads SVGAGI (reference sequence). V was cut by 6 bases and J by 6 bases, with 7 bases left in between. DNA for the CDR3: TGTGCCAGCAGCTTTGGGGATACGCAGTATTTT. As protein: CASSFGDTQYF.